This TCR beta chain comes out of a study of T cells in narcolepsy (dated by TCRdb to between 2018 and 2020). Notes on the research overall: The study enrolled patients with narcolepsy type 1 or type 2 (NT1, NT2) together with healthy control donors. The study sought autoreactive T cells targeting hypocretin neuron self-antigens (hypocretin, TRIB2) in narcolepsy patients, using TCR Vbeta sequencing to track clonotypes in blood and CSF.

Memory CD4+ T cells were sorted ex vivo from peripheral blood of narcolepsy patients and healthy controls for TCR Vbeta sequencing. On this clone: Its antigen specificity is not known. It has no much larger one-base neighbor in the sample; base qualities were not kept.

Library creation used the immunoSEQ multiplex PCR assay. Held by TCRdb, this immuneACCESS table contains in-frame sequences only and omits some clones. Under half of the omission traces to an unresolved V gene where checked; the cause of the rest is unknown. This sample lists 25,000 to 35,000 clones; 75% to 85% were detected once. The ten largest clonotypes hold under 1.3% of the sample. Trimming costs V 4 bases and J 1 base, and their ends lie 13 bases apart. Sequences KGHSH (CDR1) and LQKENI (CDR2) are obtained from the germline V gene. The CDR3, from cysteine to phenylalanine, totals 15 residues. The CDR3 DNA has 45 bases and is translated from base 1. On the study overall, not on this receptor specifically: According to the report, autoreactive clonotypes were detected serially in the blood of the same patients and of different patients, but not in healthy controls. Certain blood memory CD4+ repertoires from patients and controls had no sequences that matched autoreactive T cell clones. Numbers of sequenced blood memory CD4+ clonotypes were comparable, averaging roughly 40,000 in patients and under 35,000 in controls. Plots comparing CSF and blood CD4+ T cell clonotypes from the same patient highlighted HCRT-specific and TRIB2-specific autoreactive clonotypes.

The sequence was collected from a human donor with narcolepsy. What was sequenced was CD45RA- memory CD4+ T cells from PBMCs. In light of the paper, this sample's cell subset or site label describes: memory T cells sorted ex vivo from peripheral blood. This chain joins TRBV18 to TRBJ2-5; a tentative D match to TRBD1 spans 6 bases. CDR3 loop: CASSLNRDTQETQYF. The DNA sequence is TGTGCCAGCTCACTCAACCGGGACACCCAAGAGACCCAGTACTTC.